Each of the 23 T cell receptor beta chains below was sequenced from the same sample in a study of beta chain features in type 1 diabetes. Findings and limits, study-wide: TCRB CDR3 length was moderately but significantly reduced in all four CD4+ subsets of Type 1 diabetes patients.

Which antigens these TCRs recognize remains unknown. Since all of the isolated RNA was reverse transcribed, expressed TCRB transcripts were what got sequenced. The repertoire was sequenced with immunoSEQ multiplex PCR; TCRdb's copy has only in-frame clones and lacks some. The sample lists 250,000 or so clones; around 21% were seen once. Sequenced: naive CD4+ T cells from blood. The receptors here all came from a woman in her thirties or forties with type 1 diabetes.

The J gene is TRBJ2-2, the V gene TRBV28, with 9 bases that match TRBD1. The CDR3 loop spans 15 amino acids. Trimming removed 8 bases from V and 7 bases from J; junction bases left unmatched: 11. The germline gives CDR1 MDHEN, CDR2 SYDVKM. Here the CDR3 DNA reads TGTGCCAGCGGGATTCCGGGACAGGGAAGCGGGGAGCTGTTTTTT. It encodes CASGIPGQGSGELFF.

The table lists this clone with a few counts. This rearrangement joins TRBV9 to TRBJ1-1; D uncertain. The CDR3 loop spans 13 amino acids. The V and J ends lost 0 bases and 6 bases respectively, with 9 bases between them. CDR1 SGDLS and CDR2 YYNGEE come from the germline V gene. As DNA, the CDR3 is TGTGCCAGCAGCGTAGCGGGTTCATCTGAAGCTTTCTTT. Residues: CASSVAGSSEAFF. The full variable domain, completed using reference TRBV9 and TRBJ1-1, is DSGVTQTPKHLITATGQRVTLRCSPRSGDLSVYWYQQSLDQGLQFLIQYYNGEERAKGNILERFSAQQFPDLHSELNLSSLELGDSALYFCASSVAGSSEAFFGQGTRLTVV.

This clone was seen only a few times. The rearrangement uses TRBV5-1 and TRBJ2-5, with a possible D match to TRBD2 (5 bases). V gave up 0 bases and J gave up 4 bases, with 13 bases separating them. The CDR3 consists of 15 residues. CDR1 and CDR2 from the germline V gene are SGHRS and YFSETQ. The CDR3 DNA is TGCGCCAGCAGCTTGGTAAAGTTTGAGGGAGAGACCCAGTACTTC. Protein product: CASSLVKFEGETQYF.

The sample holds a few counts of this clone. The rearrangement joins TRBV4-2 to TRBJ2-7; 12 nucleotides match TRBD2. The CDR3 has 15 residues. Germline V CDR1 and CDR2: LGHNA, YNFKEQ. V shed 1 base and J 3 bases; nucleotides not matched to a gene: 1. CDR3: CASSQGGLAGYEQYF. CDR3 nucleotides: TGTGCCAGCAGCCAAGGGGGACTAGCGGGCTACGAGCAGTACTTC.

This clone was observed a few times. V is TRBV29-1 and J is TRBJ1-2, with 8 positions matching TRBD1. From germline, CDR1 is SQVTM and CDR2 ANQGSEA. V was clipped by 7 bases and J by 7 bases; unmatched bases: 11. The CDR3 runs 13 residues. The DNA of the CDR3 is TGCAGCGGTTGGACAGGGCAGGAGTCTGGCTACACCTTC. Amino acids: CSGWTGQESGYTF.

The CDR3 spells CASSPNSDRNYGYTF. The CDR3 bases are TGTGCCAGCTCACCGAACTCGGACAGGAACTATGGCTACACCTTC. The chain links TRBV18 to TRBJ1-2; 7 bases match TRBD1. The CDR3 covers 15 residues. In germline, CDR1 is KGHSH, CDR2 LQKENI. V lost 3 bases, J lost 2 bases, and 6 bases stayed unmatched.

The chain employs TRBV7-3 and TRBJ2-3; a possible D gene is TRBD1 (6 bases). The CDR3 is made up of 15 amino acids. The V gene lost 2 bases and the J gene lost 2 bases, with 11 bases spanning the gap. Germline-derived CDR1 and CDR2 are SGHTA and FQGTGA. CDR3 amino acids: CASSLLGQFTDTQYF. The CDR3 DNA sequence: TGTGCCAGCAGCTTACTAGGACAGTTCACAGATACGCAGTATTTT.

The V gene is TRBV11-3, the J gene TRBJ2-1; 8 bases fit TRBD1. This CDR3 is built from 16 residues. Germline values: CDR1 SGHNT, CDR2 YENEEA. V shed 5 bases and J 7 bases; nucleotides not matched to a gene: 13. The CDR3 protein is CASSPFDRGPPNEQFF. The CDR3 bases are TGTGCCAGCAGCCCATTTGACAGGGGACCACCAAATGAGCAGTTCTTC.

This clone was found a few times. The chain is built from TRBV4-2 and TRBJ2-5, with TRBD2 matching 10 bases. This CDR3 is 18 amino acids long. Trimming took 0 bases from V and 4 from J; bases not matched to a gene: 11. Germline CDR1 and CDR2: LGHNA and YNFKEQ. CDR3 in amino acids: CASSQENGSGRVGETQYF. CDR3 nucleotides: TGTGCCAGCAGCCAAGAAAATGGGAGCGGGAGGGTCGGAGAGACCCAGTACTTC.

This clone occurred a few times. The J gene is TRBJ2-7, the V gene TRBV6-1, with TRBD1 matching over 9 bases. Trimming took 10 bases from V and 1 from J; bases not matched to a gene: 2. CDR3 length: 12 amino acids. Germline V CDR1 and CDR2: MNHNS, SASEGT. DNA of the CDR3: TGTGCCACCGGGACAGGGTCCTACGAGCAGTACTTC. Protein: CATGTGSYEQYF.

This clone was seen more than once but under ten times. The chain links TRBV14 to TRBJ1-2; D uncertain. The V end was cut by 1 base, the J end by 8 bases, with 8 bases between. The CDR3 loop spans 12 amino acids. CDR1 SGHDN and CDR2 FVKESK come from the germline V gene. In DNA form, the CDR3 reads TGTGCCAGCAGCCAAGCCCTGAGCGGCTACACCTTC. This encodes CASSQALSGYTF.

This clone showed up just a few times. The rearrangement uses TRBV4-3 and TRBJ2-2; 11 bases fit TRBD2. CDR3 length: 18 residues. The germline V gene encodes CDR1 LGHNA and CDR2 YSLEER. The junction had 11 bases not matched to a gene; V was cut back by 3 bases and J by 5 bases. The CDR3 loop is CASSQRAASGRKTGELFF. CDR3 sequence (DNA): TGCGCCAGCAGCCAGCGGGCGGCTAGCGGGAGGAAAACCGGGGAGCTGTTTTTT.

The rearrangement links TRBV18 to TRBJ1-2, with 12 bases matching TRBD1. The CDR3 is made up of 16 amino acids. The germline gives CDR1 KGHSH, CDR2 LQKENI. Trimming removed 0 bases from V and 8 bases from J; junction bases left unmatched: 7. In nucleotides, the CDR3 is TGTGCCAGCTCACCACCTTCGGTGGGACAGGGGGCCGGCTACACCTTC. Protein product: CASSPPSVGQGAGYTF.

This clone appeared a few times. This chain uses TRBV7-2 with TRBJ2-5; a weak D match, TRBD1 (6 bases). Trimming left V 1 base short and J 2 bases short, with 11 bases between. The germline gives CDR1 SGHTA, CDR2 FQGNSA. CDR3 length: 15 residues. The DNA of the CDR3 is TGTGCCAGCAGCTTAGGAAACAGGGTTCAAGAGACCCAGTACTTC. Residues: CASSLGNRVQETQYF.

This clone was counted a few times. V gene TRBV27 combines with J gene TRBJ2-6, with D unclear. CDR3 size: 15 residues. V was clipped by 6 bases and J by 4 bases, with 13 bases between them. The V gene's germline CDR1 is MNHEY and CDR2 SMNVEV (reference sequence). The DNA for the CDR3 is TGTGCCAGCAGGCTCCGCGAGTCCGGGGCCAACGTCCTGACTTTC. This sequence encodes CASRLRESGANVLTF.

This rearrangement joins TRBV29-1 to TRBJ2-7; D perhaps matches TRBD2 (6 bases). The V end lost 4 bases, the J end lost 1 base, and 17 bases lay between the germline ends. This CDR3 is 15 amino acids long. Germline CDR1 reads SQVTM; CDR2 reads ANQGSEA. The CDR3 protein is CSVGGGGRGSYEQYF. The CDR3 DNA sequence: TGCAGCGTTGGAGGTGGTGGGCGGGGATCCTACGAGCAGTACTTC.

This clone was picked up a small number of times. The CDR3 loop reads CASSLARRGLLGENIQYF. Written as DNA, the CDR3 is TGCGCCAGCAGCTTGGCGAGGCGGGGGCTCCTCGGGGAAAACATTCAGTACTTC. The genes are TRBV5-1 and TRBJ2-4, with D maybe TRBD2 (7 bases). Germline V gene sequence: CDR1 SGHRS, CDR2 YFSETQ. The V gene lost 0 bases and the J gene lost 5 bases, with 21 bases spanning the gap. The CDR3 is 18 amino acids.

The chain is built from TRBV4-1 and TRBJ2-7; D perhaps matches TRBD2 (5 bases). In germline, CDR1 is MGHRA, CDR2 YSYEKL. This CDR3 region has 16 residues. Between the trimmed V and J ends, which lost 3 bases and 2 bases, there was a span of 17 bases. The CDR3 protein is CASSQDRGGSPYEQYF. The CDR3 DNA reads TGCGCCAGCAGCCAGGACCGGGGTGGGTCCCCCTACGAGCAGTACTTC.

This clone was seen a few times. The CDR3 here is CATSPRGTEGADTQYF. The CDR3 DNA reads TGTGCCACCAGCCCCCGTGGAACCGAGGGCGCAGATACGCAGTATTTT. The chain recombines TRBV15 with TRBJ2-3; tentative D call: TRBD2 (5 bases). Germline V gene data show CDR1 as LNHNV and CDR2 as YYDKDF (reference sequence). This CDR3 comprises 16 residues. Trimming left V 5 bases short and J 4 bases short, with 19 bases between.

This clone was observed a few times. The J gene is TRBJ2-5, the V gene TRBV29-1; D is possibly TRBD2 (6 bases). The CDR3 has 12 amino acids. Trimming left V 1 base short and J 5 bases short, with 8 bases between. Germline CDR1 SQVTM, CDR2 ANQGSEA. The CDR3 region is CSVEGGTETQYF. The CDR3 DNA reads TGCAGCGTTGAAGGCGGGACGGAGACCCAGTACTTC.

The CDR3 protein is CASSPGGPGTEAFF. The CDR3 coding sequence is TGTGCCAGCTCACCCGGGGGGCCGGGGACTGAAGCTTTCTTT. This chain links TRBV18 with TRBJ1-1; D might be TRBD1 (6 bases). CDR1 KGHSH and CDR2 LQKENI come from the germline V gene. This CDR3 has 14 residues. V was cut by 3 bases and J by 5 bases, with 13 bases left in between.

In this sample, this clone turned up a few times. The J gene is TRBJ2-2, the V gene TRBV29-1; D uncertain. This CDR3 is built from 13 residues. Germline V lookup: CDR1 SQVTM, CDR2 ANQGSEA. Trimming left V 5 bases short and J 4 bases short, with 11 bases between. CDR3 nucleotides: TGCAGCGTTTCCCCGACTGTCACCGGGGAGCTGTTTTTT. Amino acids: CSVSPTVTGELFF.

Regarding this clone: Different DNA sequences within this sample yield the same CDR3. The chain carries TRBV29-1 and TRBJ2-7, with 10 bases lining up with TRBD1. CDR1 and CDR2 from the germline V gene are SQVTM and ANQGSEA. The CDR3 covers 12 residues. V dropped 6 bases and J dropped 5; count of bases not matched to a gene: 4. The CDR3 region is CSVAGTGDEQYF. DNA of the CDR3: TGCAGCGTAGCCGGGACAGGGGACGAGCAGTACTTC.